This is a list of T cell receptor beta chains from one sample in a study of human T cells and chemical hapten exposure. From the RACE reads, TCRdb called clonotypes with MiXCR, one entry per CDR3 protein. The sample holds 240,000 or so distinct CDR3 sequences; 8.6% are singletons and the top ten take approximately 2.2%. The sample was whole blood, taken in connection with sensitization to the hapten diphenylcyclopropenone (DPC). The receptors were sampled from a woman aged 40 to 55 with alopecia areata. Some clones in this sample may be carry-over from other donors' samples. CDR3s include the opening cysteine and the closing phenylalanine or tryptophan. Fields, in order: J gene, V gene, D gene, clone size, CDR3 protein, CDR3 DNA. D genes are given only for firm matches. Rows may omit the clone size; those that give it use once, few, many or a size class.

TRBJ2-1 TRBV12-3/TRBV12-4 NA NA CASVATGPVGFF TGTGCCAGCGTAGCAACCGGGCCGGTCGGGTTCTTC
TRBJ2-2 TRBV20-1 TRBD2 few CSVGLAGVGAGELFF TGCAGTGTCGGACTAGCGGGAGTCGGGGCCGGGGAGCTGTTTTTT
TRBJ2-1 TRBV4-1 TRBD2 few CASSQDRASGRARPRFF TGCGCCAGCAGCCAAGATCGGGCTAGCGGGAGGGCCCGTCCGCGCTTCTTC
TRBJ2-3 TRBV2 NA NA CASNRMGVADTQYF TGTGCCAGCAATAGGATGGGGGTGGCAGATACGCAGTATTTT
TRBJ2-1 TRBV5-1 TRBD2 few CASSLLERGGYNEQFF TGCGCCAGCAGCTTGCTGGAGCGGGGTGGCTACAATGAGCAGTTCTTC
TRBJ2-1 TRBV10-3 NA NA CAISGQRQGVVRGFYNEQFF TGTGCCATCAGTGGTCAGCGCCAGGGTGTCGTAAGGGGCTTCTACAATGAGCAGTTCTTC
TRBJ1-5 TRBV6-5 TRBD1 NA CASSEQRGQGNQPQHF TGTGCCAGCAGTGAACAAAGGGGACAGGGCAATCAGCCCCAGCATTTT
TRBJ2-1 TRBV5-6 NA few CASSWYFNNEQFF TGTGCCAGCAGCTGGTATTTCAACAATGAGCAGTTCTTC
TRBJ1-2 TRBV28 TRBD1 NA CASSFSGTDAYTF TGTGCCAGCAGCTTTTCCGGGACAGATGCCTACACCTTC
TRBJ2-7 TRBV13 TRBD2 few CASSLAGRALNYEQYF TGTGCCAGCAGCTTAGCCGGGAGGGCCCTAAACTACGAGCAGTACTTC
TRBJ2-5 TRBV11-1 NA many CASSWVVQETQYF TGTGCCAGCAGCTGGGTAGTACAAGAGACCCAGTACTTC
TRBJ1-5 TRBV6-1 NA few CASMGNSFSNQPQHF TGTGCCAGCATGGGGAACAGCTTTAGCAATCAGCCCCAGCATTTT
TRBJ1-5 TRBV5-1 TRBD1 many CASKTGAIYSNQPQHF TGCGCCAGCAAGACAGGGGCGATCTATAGCAATCAGCCCCAGCATTTT
TRBJ1-1 TRBV20-1 TRBD1 many CSAQEGAPRSAFF TGCAGTGCCCAGGAGGGGGCGCCACGGTCAGCTTTCTTT
TRBJ2-4 TRBV5-6 TRBD1 NA CASSLDRGRNIQYF TGTGCCAGCAGCTTGGACAGGGGAAGGAACATTCAGTACTTC
TRBJ1-5 TRBV12-3/TRBV12-4 TRBD1 few CASSLSGTGNQPQHF TGTGCCAGCAGTTTGTCGGGGACAGGGAATCAGCCCCAGCATTTT
TRBJ2-7 TRBV4-2 NA few CASSPDRDKTYEQYF TGTGCCAGCAGCCCGGACCGGGACAAAACCTACGAGCAGTACTTC
TRBJ1-5 TRBV5-6 NA NA CASSLGQAPQPQHF TGTGCCAGCAGCTTGGGACAGGCCCCCCAGCCCCAGCATTTT
TRBJ2-3 TRBV24-1 TRBD2 few CATSDSTTSGWADTQYF TGTGCCACCAGTGATTCCACGACTAGCGGCTGGGCAGATACGCAGTATTTT
TRBJ2-6 TRBV21-1 NA few CASSIFPRDSGANVLTF TGTGCCAGCAGCATTTTTCCCAGGGACTCTGGGGCCAACGTCCTGACTTTC
TRBJ2-7 TRBV20-1 NA few CSARQGLTYEQYF TGCAGTGCTAGGCAAGGACTCACCTACGAGCAGTACTTC
TRBJ1-2 TRBV20-1 TRBD1 NA CSARARGLANYGYTF TGCAGTGCTAGAGCCAGGGGGTTAGCTAACTATGGCTACACCTTC
TRBJ2-7 TRBV6-2/TRBV6-3 TRBD1 NA CAGRLIGTGFPYEQYF TGTGCCGGCAGACTTATCGGGACAGGGTTTCCCTACGAGCAGTACTTC
TRBJ2-3 TRBV10-3 TRBD2 few CAISYLAGSTDTQYF TGTGCCATCAGTTATCTAGCGGGAAGCACAGATACGCAGTATTTT
TRBJ1-5 TRBV4-1 TRBD1 NA CASSQDRDRSQPQHF TGCGCCAGCAGCCAAGATCGGGACAGGAGCCAGCCCCAGCATTTT
TRBJ2-7 TRBV5-1 NA few CASSFSEPESYEQYF TGCGCCAGCAGTTTCAGCGAACCAGAGTCCTACGAGCAGTACTTC
TRBJ2-5 TRBV7-2 NA many CASSSNPGYETQYF TGTGCCAGCAGCTCCAATCCAGGGTACGAGACCCAGTACTTC
TRBJ2-7 TRBV5-1 TRBD2 NA CASSPTTSGAYEQYF TGCGCCAGCAGCCCGACGACTAGCGGGGCCTACGAGCAGTACTTC
TRBJ1-1 TRBV11-3 NA few CASSHGGAGETEAFF TGTGCCAGCAGTCACGGAGGTGCGGGGGAGACTGAAGCTTTCTTT
TRBJ2-4 TRBV2 NA many CASSEGRDNIQYF TGTGCCAGCAGTGAAGGGCGAGACAACATTCAGTACTTC
TRBJ1-4 TRBV6-6 TRBD1 NA CASSRGQAVGEKLFF TGTGCCAGCAGTCGGGGACAGGCTGTGGGTGAAAAACTGTTTTTT
TRBJ2-5 TRBV29-1 NA NA CSVGLARGGETQYF TGCAGCGTTGGGCTAGCAAGAGGCGGGGAGACCCAGTACTTC
TRBJ2-1 TRBV4-3 NA few CASSQGITERGEQFF TGCGCCAGCAGCCAAGGAATTACAGAACGAGGGGAGCAGTTCTTC
TRBJ2-1 TRBV12-3/TRBV12-4 TRBD2 few CASRPGSGRGSYNEQFF TGTGCCAGCAGACCCGGGAGCGGGAGAGGGTCCTACAATGAGCAGTTCTTC
TRBJ1-4 TRBV20-1 NA few CSARTGTNEKLFF TGCAGTGCTAGGACTGGGACTAATGAAAAACTGTTTTTT
TRBJ2-7 TRBV7-9 TRBD2 NA CASSPPGTSGTAYEQYF TGTGCCAGCAGCCCACCCGGGACTAGCGGGACAGCCTACGAGCAGTACTTC
TRBJ2-6 TRBV7-2 NA NA CASSLIGTHVLTF TGTGCCAGCAGCTTAATAGGGACCCACGTCCTGACTTTC
TRBJ2-7 TRBV10-3 TRBD2 NA CAISAGDEQYF TGTGCCATCAGCGCGGGAGACGAGCAGTACTTC
TRBJ2-1 TRBV7-3 TRBD2 many CASSLGLAGLNEQFF TGTGCCAGCAGCTTAGGACTAGCGGGCCTCAATGAGCAGTTCTTC
TRBJ1-2 TRBV27 TRBD1 NA CASSLGQWDGYTF TGTGCCAGCAGTTTGGGACAGTGGGATGGCTACACCTTC
TRBJ1-1 TRBV7-9 NA many CASSLGGSTSAEAFF TGTGCCAGCAGCTTAGGCGGGTCAACTTCGGCTGAAGCTTTCTTT
TRBJ2-1 TRBV6-2/TRBV6-3 TRBD2 few CASSPVGGVPRNEQFF TGTGCCAGCAGCCCCGTGGGGGGGGTGCCCCGCAATGAGCAGTTCTTC
TRBJ1-6 TRBV5-8 NA few CASSLEWGATLHF TGTGCCAGCAGCTTGGAATGGGGGGCCACCCTCCACTTT
TRBJ2-1 TRBV29-1 NA NA CSVEGAGSYNEQFF TGCAGCGTCGAGGGGGCGGGGTCCTACAATGAGCAGTTCTTC
TRBJ2-7 TRBV9 TRBD2 NA CASAPHTSSGSGYEQYF TGTGCCAGCGCACCCCATACCTCTAGCGGGAGTGGGTACGAGCAGTACTTC
TRBJ2-1 TRBV7-9 TRBD2 few CASSLFLAGTYNEQFF TGTGCCAGCAGCTTATTCTTAGCGGGAACCTACAATGAGCAGTTCTTC
TRBJ1-2 TRBV20-1 NA NA CSANTGNGYTF TGCAGTGCAAATACAGGGAATGGCTACACCTTC